This entry is about one TCR beta chain. The target antigen is unknown. The germline CDR1 and CDR2 sequences are MNHEY and SMNVEV (reference sequence). CDR3 length: 12 amino acids. Trimming shortened V by 8 bases and J by 4 bases, and 10 bases separated the two germline ends. This table comes from immunoSEQ multiplex PCR, and its TCRdb copy is limited to in-frame clones, with some not included. Here the sample spans over a million clones, around 82% being singletons. The sample belongs to a study of shared clonotypes between healthy human individuals. Splitting the CD4+ cells yielded a CD45RA+ naive subset and a CD45RA-negative memory subset. Study-level results: In general, naive subsets displayed greater estimated richness than memory subsets did.

Sequenced input: memory CD4+ T cells from PBMCs. Subset defined: CD45RA-negative fraction. The TCR originated in a man aged 18-30 years in good health. Some clones in this sample may be carry-over from other donors' samples. The genes are TRBV27 and TRBJ2-3; weak D call: TRBD2 (7 bases). CDR3 protein: CASRGAPDTQYF. CDR3 DNA sequence: TGTGCCAGCCGGGGGGCCCCAGATACGCAGTATTTT.